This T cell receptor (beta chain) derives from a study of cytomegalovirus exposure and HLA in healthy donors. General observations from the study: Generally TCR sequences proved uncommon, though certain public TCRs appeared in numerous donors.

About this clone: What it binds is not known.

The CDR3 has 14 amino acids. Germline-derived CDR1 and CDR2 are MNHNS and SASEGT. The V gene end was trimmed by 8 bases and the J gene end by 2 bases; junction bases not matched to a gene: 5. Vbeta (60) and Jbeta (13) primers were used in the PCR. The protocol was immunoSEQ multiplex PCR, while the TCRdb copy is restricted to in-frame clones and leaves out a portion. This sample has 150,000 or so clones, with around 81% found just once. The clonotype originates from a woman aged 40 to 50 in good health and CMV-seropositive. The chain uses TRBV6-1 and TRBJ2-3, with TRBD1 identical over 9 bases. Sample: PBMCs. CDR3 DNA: TGTGCCAGCCGATTACAGGGGGCCACAGATACGCAGTATTTT. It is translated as CASRLQGATDTQYF.